This entry features one TCR beta chain sequence. The sample originates from a study of blood T cell repertoires in COVID-19. Study background: Acute and convalescent COVID-19 specimens originated in the United States, Italy and Spain. PBMCs, B-cell-depleted T cells, or T cells were the source of the cDNA or gDNA that made up the material.

Generated by immunoSEQ multiplex PCR, the TCRdb table keeps only in-frame clones and is missing some. The table shows under 300,000 clones, with approximately 90% occurring only once. Germline V gene sequence: CDR1 MGHDK, CDR2 SYGVNS. V lost 0 bases and J 1 base, leaving 6 bases between the germline ends. The CDR3 has 15 residues. The sequence was obtained from a man between 60 and 75 years old who had recovered from COVID-19. The chain employs TRBV25-1 and TRBJ2-2; D uncertain. Sequencing was carried out using peripheral blood. The CDR3 region has the DNA TGTGCCAGCAGTGAATACTTTTGGAACACCGGGGAGCTGTTTTTT. It codes for CASSEYFWNTGELFF.